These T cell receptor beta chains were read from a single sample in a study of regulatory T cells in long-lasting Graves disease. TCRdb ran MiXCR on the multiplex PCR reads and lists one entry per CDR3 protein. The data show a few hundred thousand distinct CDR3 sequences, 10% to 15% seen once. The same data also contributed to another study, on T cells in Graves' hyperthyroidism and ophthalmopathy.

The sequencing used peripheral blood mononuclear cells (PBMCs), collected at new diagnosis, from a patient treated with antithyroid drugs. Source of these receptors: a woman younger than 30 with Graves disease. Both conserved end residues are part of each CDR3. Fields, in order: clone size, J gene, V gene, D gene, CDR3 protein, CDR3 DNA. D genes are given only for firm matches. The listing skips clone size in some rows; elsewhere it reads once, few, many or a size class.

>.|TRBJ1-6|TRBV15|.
CATSRGNRNNSPLHF
TGTGCCACCAGCAGAGGGAACAGGAATAATTCACCCCTCCACTTT
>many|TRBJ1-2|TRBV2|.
CASSEVVGKGYGYTF
TGTGCCAGCAGTGAAGTTGTAGGGAAGGGCTATGGCTACACCTTC
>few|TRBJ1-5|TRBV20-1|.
CSARGAIRNQPQHF
TGCAGTGCTAGAGGGGCCATCAGGAATCAGCCCCAGCATTTT
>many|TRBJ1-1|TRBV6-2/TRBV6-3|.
CASSYSGGSMNTEAFF
TGTGCCAGCAGTTACTCGGGAGGGTCGATGAACACTGAAGCTTTCTTT
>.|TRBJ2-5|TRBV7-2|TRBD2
CASSLALSGGASYF
TGTGCCAGCAGCTTAGCGCTTAGCGGGGGGGCGTCATACTTC
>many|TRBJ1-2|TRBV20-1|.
CSARAPRLGGPLHGGYTF
TGCAGTGCTAGAGCTCCCCGTCTCGGGGGCCCGCTACATGGTGGCTACACCTTC
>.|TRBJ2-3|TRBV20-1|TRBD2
CSASPLAGGGTQYF
TGCAGTGCTAGTCCTCTAGCGGGGGGAGGTACGCAGTATTTT
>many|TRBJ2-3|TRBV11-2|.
CASSLYDTTDTQYF
TGTGCCAGCAGCTTATACGACACGACAGATACGCAGTATTTT
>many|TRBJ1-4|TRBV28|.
CAGGAWGGKLFF
TGTGCCGGGGGAGCTTGGGGTGGAAAACTGTTTTTT
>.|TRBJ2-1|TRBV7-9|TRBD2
CASNRASGYNEQFF
TGTGCCAGCAATAGAGCTAGCGGCTACAATGAGCAGTTCTTC
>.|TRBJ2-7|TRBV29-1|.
CSVQSKNLPYEQYF
TGCAGCGTTCAATCCAAGAATTTACCCTACGAGCAGTACTTC
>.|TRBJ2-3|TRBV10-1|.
CASSESPTEDTQYF
TGCGCCAGCAGTGAGTCTCCGACCGAGGATACGCAGTATTTT
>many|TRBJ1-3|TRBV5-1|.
CASSPGSRNTIYF
TGCGCCAGCAGCCCTGGGTCCCGAAACACCATATATTTT
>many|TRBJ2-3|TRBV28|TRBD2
CASRGSGSVADTQYF
TGTGCCAGCAGGGGTAGCGGGAGCGTGGCAGATACGCAGTATTTT
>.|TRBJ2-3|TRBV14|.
CASSQDPAYTDTQYF
TGTGCCAGCAGCCAAGATCCAGCCTACACAGATACGCAGTATTTT
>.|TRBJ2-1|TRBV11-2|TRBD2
CASRRLAGDNEQFF
TGTGCCAGCAGGAGACTAGCGGGAGACAATGAGCAGTTCTTC
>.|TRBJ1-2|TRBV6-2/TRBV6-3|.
CASSEANYGYTF
TGTGCCAGCAGCGAAGCTAACTATGGCTACACCTTC
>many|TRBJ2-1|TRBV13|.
CASLGRSNEQFF
TGTGCCAGCTTGGGTCGATCCAATGAGCAGTTCTTC
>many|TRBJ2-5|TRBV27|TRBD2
CASSLGLAGSPQYF
TGTGCCAGCAGTCTGGGACTAGCGGGGTCTCCCCAGTACTTC
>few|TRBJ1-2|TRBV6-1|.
CASTRGAAYGYTF
TGTGCCAGCACCCGAGGGGCGGCCTATGGCTACACCTTC
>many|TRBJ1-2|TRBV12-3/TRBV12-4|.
CASSLTGQTYGYTF
TGTGCCAGCAGTTTAACGGGGCAAACCTATGGCTACACCTTC
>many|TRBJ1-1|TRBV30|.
CAWKWDTYINMNTEAFF
TGTGCCTGGAAATGGGACACTTATATTAACATGAACACTGAAGCTTTCTTT
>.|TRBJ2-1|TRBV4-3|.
CASSQDYLMPNEQFF
TGCGCCAGCAGCCAAGATTACCTTATGCCCAATGAGCAGTTCTTC
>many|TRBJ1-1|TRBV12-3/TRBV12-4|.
CASMREQGIMNTEAFF
TGTGCCAGCATGAGAGAACAGGGAATAATGAACACTGAAGCTTTCTTT
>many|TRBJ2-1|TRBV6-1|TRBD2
CASSVSGGAINEQFF
TGTGCCAGCAGTGTGTCGGGGGGGGCCATCAATGAGCAGTTCTTC